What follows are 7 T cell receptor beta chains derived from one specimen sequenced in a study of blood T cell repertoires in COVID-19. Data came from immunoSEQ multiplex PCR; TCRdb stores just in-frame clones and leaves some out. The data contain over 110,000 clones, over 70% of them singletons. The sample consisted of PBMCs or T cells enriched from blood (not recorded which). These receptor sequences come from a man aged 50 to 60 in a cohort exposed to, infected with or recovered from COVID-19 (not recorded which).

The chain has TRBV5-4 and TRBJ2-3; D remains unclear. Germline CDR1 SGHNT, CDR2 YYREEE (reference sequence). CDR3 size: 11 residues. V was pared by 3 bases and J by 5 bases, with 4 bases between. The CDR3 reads CASSSLDTQYF. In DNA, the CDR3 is TGTGCCAGCAGCTCCCTAGATACGCAGTATTTT.

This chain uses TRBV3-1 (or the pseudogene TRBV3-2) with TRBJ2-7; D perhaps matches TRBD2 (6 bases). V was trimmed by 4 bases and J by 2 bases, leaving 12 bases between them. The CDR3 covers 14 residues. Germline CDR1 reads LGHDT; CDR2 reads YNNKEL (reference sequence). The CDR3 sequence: CASSPGLSTYEQYF. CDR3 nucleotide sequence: TGTGCCAGCAGCCCGGGACTGTCAACCTACGAGCAGTACTTC.

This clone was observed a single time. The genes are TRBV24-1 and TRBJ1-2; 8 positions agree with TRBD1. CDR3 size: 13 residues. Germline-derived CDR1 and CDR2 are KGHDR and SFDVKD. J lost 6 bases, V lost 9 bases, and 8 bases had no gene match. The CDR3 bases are TGTGCCACCCTCGGACAGGGTCAGGATGGCTACACCTTC. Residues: CATLGQGQDGYTF.

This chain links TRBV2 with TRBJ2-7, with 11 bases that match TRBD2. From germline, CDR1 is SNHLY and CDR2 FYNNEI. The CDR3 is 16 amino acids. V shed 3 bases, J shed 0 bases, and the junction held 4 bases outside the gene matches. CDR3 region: CASSDPGLAVSYEQYF. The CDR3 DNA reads TGTGCCAGCAGTGACCCGGGACTAGCGGTCTCCTACGAGCAGTACTTC. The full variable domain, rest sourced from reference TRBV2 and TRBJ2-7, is EPEVTQTPSHQVTQMGQEVILRCVPISNHLYFYWYRQILGQKVEFLVSFYNNEISEKSEIFDDQFSVERPDGSNFTLKIRSTKLEDSAMYFCASSDPGLAVSYEQYFGPGTRLTVT.

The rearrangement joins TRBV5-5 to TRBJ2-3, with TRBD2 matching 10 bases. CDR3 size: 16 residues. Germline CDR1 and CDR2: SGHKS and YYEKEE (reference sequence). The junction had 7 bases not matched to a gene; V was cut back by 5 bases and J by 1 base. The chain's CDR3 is CASSSGLAGGTDTQYF. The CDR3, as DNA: TGTGCCAGCAGTTCCGGCCTAGCGGGGGGCACAGATACGCAGTATTTT.

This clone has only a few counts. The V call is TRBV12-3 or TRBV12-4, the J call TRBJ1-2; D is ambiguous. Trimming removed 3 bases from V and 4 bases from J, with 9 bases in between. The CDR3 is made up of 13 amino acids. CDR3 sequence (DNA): TGTGCCAGCAGTTTCCGGGGAGCCTATGGCTACACCTTC. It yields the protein CASSFRGAYGYTF.

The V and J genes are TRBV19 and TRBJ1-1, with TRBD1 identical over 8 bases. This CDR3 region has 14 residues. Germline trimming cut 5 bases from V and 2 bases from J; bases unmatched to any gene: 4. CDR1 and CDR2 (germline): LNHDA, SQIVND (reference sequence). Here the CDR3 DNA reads TGTGCCAGTAGTCGGGGACAGGTCAACACTGAAGCTTTCTTT. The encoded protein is CASSRGQVNTEAFF.